This T cell receptor (beta chain) was recovered during a study of cytomegalovirus exposure and HLA in healthy donors. Vbeta (60) and Jbeta (13) primers were used in the PCR. Generated by immunoSEQ multiplex PCR, the TCRdb table keeps only in-frame clones and is missing some. There are some 140,000 clones in the sample; less than 85% occur only once, and 8.8% lies in the top ten. This clone was found a few times. Its specificity is not known. The same CDR3 can be traced to other DNA sequences in this sample. Study-wide results and caveats: Immune exposure information comprised only CMV serostatus. A highly shared variant cluster was judged a likely technical artifact. Prior analysis indicated that the majority of TCR beta V segments exhibited productivity approximately 90% or approximately 30% of the time.

V lost 0 bases to trimming and J lost 0 bases, with 9 bases between them. Looked up from germline, CDR1 is SGHTA and CDR2 is FQGTGA. This CDR3 has 16 amino acids. The sequencing sample was made of PBMCs. The chain links TRBV7-3 to TRBJ1-3; D perhaps matches TRBD1 (6 bases). The receptor was isolated from a woman aged 50 to 65 in good health and CMV-seropositive. The CDR3 DNA reads TGTGCCAGCAGCTTAACAGGGGGTAACTCTGGAAACACCATATATTTT. It yields the protein CASSLTGGNSGNTIYF.